This T cell receptor (beta chain) stems from a study of identical twins. Germline CDR1 LGHDT, CDR2 YNNKEL (reference sequence). CDR3 length: 13 amino acids. V was trimmed by 2 bases and J by 13 bases, leaving 15 bases between them. TCRdb redid the calling of the 5' RACE reads with MiXCR, one entry per CDR3 protein. The sample has 1.5 million to 2 million distinct CDR3 sequences; under 35% are singletons. The V call is TRBV3-1, the J call TRBJ2-1; D tentatively reads TRBD1 or TRBD2 (6 bases each). Specimen: cord blood. The receptor was isolated from a newborn girl in good health. The DNA for the CDR3 is TGTGCCAGCAGCCAAACGGGGGCCAAATTTCAGTTCTTC. This encodes CASSQTGAKFQFF.